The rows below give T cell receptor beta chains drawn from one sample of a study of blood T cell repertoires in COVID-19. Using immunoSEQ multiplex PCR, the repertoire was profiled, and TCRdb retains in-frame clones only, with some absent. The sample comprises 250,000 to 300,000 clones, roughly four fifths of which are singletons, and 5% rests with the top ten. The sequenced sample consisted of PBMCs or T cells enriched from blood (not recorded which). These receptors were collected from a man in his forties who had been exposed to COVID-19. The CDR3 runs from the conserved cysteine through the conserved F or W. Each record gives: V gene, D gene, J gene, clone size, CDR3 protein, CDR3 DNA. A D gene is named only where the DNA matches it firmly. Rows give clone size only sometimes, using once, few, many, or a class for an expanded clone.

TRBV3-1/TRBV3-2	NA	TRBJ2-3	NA	CASSQGAGTQYF	TGTGCCAGCAGCCAAGGGGCAGGGACGCAGTATTTT
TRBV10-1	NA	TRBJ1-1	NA	CASRRTISSTEAFF	TGCGCCAGCAGGAGGACAATCTCTTCTACTGAAGCTTTCTTT
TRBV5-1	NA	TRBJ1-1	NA	CASKITGANTEAFF	TGCGCCAGCAAAATAACGGGAGCGAACACTGAAGCTTTCTTT
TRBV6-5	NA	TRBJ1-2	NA	CASSYYRKYGYTF	TGTGCCAGCAGTTACTACAGGAAGTATGGCTACACCTTC
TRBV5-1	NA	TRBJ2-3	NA	CASSFESTTDTQYF	TGCGCCAGCAGCTTCGAGAGCACCACAGATACGCAGTATTTT
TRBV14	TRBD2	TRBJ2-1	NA	CASGLAGGPREQFF	TGTGCCAGCGGTTTAGCGGGAGGGCCGAGGGAGCAGTTCTTC
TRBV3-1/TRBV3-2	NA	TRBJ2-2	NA	CASSQAGVPGELFF	TGTGCCAGCAGCCAAGCTGGAGTTCCCGGGGAGCTGTTTTTT
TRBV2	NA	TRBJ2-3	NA	CASGRTWDTQYF	TGTGCCAGCGGGAGAACCTGGGATACGCAGTATTTT
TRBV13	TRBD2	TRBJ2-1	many	CASSRPGLAGTDEQFF	TGTGCCAGCAGCAGGCCGGGACTAGCGGGAACGGATGAGCAGTTCTTC
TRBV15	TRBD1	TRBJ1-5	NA	CATSRSTGGNQPQHF	TGTGCCACCAGCAGGTCCACAGGGGGAAATCAGCCCCAGCATTTT
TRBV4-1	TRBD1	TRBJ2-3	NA	CASSFRTGSPTDTQYF	TGCGCCAGCAGCTTTAGGACAGGGTCCCCCACAGATACGCAGTATTTT
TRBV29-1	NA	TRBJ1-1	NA	CSAGTWATEAFF	TGCAGCGCAGGGACTTGGGCCACTGAAGCTTTCTTT
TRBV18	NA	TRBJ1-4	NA	CASSPPQAGKLFF	TGTGCCAGCTCACCACCGCAGGCGGGAAAACTGTTTTTT
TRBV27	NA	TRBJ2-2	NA	CASSLAGLNTGELFF	TGTGCCAGCAGTTTAGCGGGATTGAACACCGGGGAGCTGTTTTTT
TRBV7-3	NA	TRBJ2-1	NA	CASSLDAQNLNEQFF	TGTGCCAGCAGCTTAGATGCACAAAATCTCAATGAGCAGTTCTTC
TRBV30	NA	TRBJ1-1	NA	CAGGGGNTEAFF	TGTGCCGGTGGAGGAGGGAACACTGAAGCTTTCTTT
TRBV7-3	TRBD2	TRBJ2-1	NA	CASSSLRTSGREMYNEQFF	TGTGCCAGCAGCTCATTGAGGACTAGCGGGAGGGAAATGTACAATGAGCAGTTCTTC
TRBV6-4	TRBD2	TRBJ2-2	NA	CASSWRETGELFF	TGTGCCAGCAGTTGGCGGGAGACCGGGGAGCTGTTTTTT
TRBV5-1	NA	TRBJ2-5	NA	CASSPGAGAGVWRPETQYF	TGCGCCAGCAGCCCAGGCGCGGGGGCTGGGGTATGGAGGCCGGAGACCCAGTACTTC
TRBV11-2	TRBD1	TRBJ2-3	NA	CASTTRGRGTDTQYF	TGTGCCAGCACCACGAGGGGGCGCGGGACAGATACGCAGTATTTT
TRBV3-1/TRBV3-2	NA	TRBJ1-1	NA	CASSPGGAWNTEAFF	TGTGCCAGCAGCCCCGGCGGGGCTTGGAACACTGAAGCTTTCTTT
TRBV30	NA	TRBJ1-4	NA	CAWSVPGNNEKLFF	TGTGCCTGGAGTGTACCCGGGAATAATGAAAAACTGTTTTTT
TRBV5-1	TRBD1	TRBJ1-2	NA	CASSWGTGSEASYTF	TGCGCCAGCAGCTGGGGGACAGGGTCCGAGGCCAGCTACACCTTC
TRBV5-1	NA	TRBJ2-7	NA	CASSLVQGGSYEQYF	TGCGCCAGCAGCTTGGTGCAGGGGGGCTCCTACGAGCAGTACTTC
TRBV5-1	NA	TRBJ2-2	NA	CASSLTYSGGAPSGELFF	TGCGCCAGCAGCCTGACTTATTCAGGCGGGGCACCGTCTGGGGAGCTGTTTTTT
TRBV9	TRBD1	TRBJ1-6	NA	CASSPDRVGRNSPLHF	TGTGCCAGCAGCCCGGACAGGGTGGGAAGAAATTCACCCCTCCACTTT
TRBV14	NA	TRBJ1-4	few	CASSQLRELFF	TGTGCCAGCAGCCAACTTCGGGAACTGTTTTTT
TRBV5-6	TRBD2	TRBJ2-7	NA	CASSLVAGSYEQYF	TGTGCCAGCAGCTTGGTAGCGGGAAGCTACGAGCAGTACTTC
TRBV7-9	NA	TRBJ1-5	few	CASSLGAGVRQPQHF	TGTGCCAGCAGCTTGGGCGCGGGGGTGAGGCAGCCCCAGCATTTT
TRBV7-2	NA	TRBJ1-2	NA	CASTPTGVNGYTF	TGTGCCAGCACCCCTACAGGCGTGAATGGCTACACCTTC
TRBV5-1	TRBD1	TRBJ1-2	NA	CASSQGASYGYTF	TGCGCCAGCAGTCAGGGGGCCTCCTATGGCTACACCTTC
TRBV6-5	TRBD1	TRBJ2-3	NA	CASRPRQGVDTQYF	TGTGCCAGCAGACCTCGACAGGGTGTGGATACGCAGTATTTT
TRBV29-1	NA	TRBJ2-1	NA	CSVANRNNEQFF	TGCAGCGTTGCGAACAGAAACAATGAGCAGTTCTTC
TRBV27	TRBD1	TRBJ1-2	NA	CASSLKTGYDGYTF	TGTGCCAGCAGTTTGAAGACAGGGTACGATGGCTACACCTTC
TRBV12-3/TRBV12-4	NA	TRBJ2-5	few	CASSLRGETQYF	TGTGCCAGCAGTTTGCGCGGGGAGACCCAGTACTTC
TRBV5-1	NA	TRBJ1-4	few	CASSQGGRGEKLFF	TGCGCCAGCAGCCAGGGAGGCCGTGGAGAAAAACTGTTTTTT
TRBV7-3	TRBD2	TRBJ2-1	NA	CASSLSSGGTKQFF	TGTGCCAGCAGCTTAAGCTCGGGGGGAACGAAGCAGTTCTTC